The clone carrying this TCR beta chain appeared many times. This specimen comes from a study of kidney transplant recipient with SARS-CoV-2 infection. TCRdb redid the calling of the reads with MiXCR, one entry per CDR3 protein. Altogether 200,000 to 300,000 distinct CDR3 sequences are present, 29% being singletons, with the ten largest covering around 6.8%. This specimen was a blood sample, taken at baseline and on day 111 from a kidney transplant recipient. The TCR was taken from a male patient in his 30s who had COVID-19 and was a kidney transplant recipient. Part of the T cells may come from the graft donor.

The CDR3, as DNA: TGTGCCAGCAGCTCGTCGACAGGAAGAATACGCGGCTACACCTTC. It specifies CASSSSTGRIRGYTF. The rearrangement links TRBV7-9 to TRBJ1-2, with a weak D call TRBD1 (6 bases). Trimming took 4 bases from V and 8 from J, leaving 20 bases between them. Germline V gene data show CDR1 as SEHNR and CDR2 as FQNEAQ (reference sequence). There are 15 residues in the CDR3.